These T cell receptor beta chains were read from a single sample in a study of cytomegalovirus exposure and HLA in healthy donors. Using immunoSEQ multiplex PCR, the repertoire was profiled, and TCRdb retains in-frame clones only, with some absent. The sample comprises roughly 180,000 clones, around 80% of which are singletons, and 1.5% to 1.7% rests with the top ten. Sequences were obtained from PBMCs. All receptors come from a man in his forties in good health and CMV-seronegative. Each CDR3 is given with its conserved first and last residue. The D gene is left open where the match is weak. Clone size is stated in some rows and not others, as once, few, many or a class when expanded.

clone size	V gene	J gene	D gene	CDR3 DNA	CDR3 protein
-	TRBV5-1	TRBJ2-3	TRBD2	TGCGCCAGCAGCTTGGGGACTAGCGGGAGATACACAGATACGCAGTATTTT	CASSLGTSGRYTDTQYF
-	TRBV4-1	TRBJ2-7	-	TGCGCCAGCAGCCCCGGAGGGGCCAGAACCTACGAGCAGTACTTC	CASSPGGARTYEQYF
-	TRBV28	TRBJ2-3	-	TGTGCCAGCAGTCCCTTATCCGGGTCCACAGATACGCAGTATTTT	CASSPLSGSTDTQYF
-	TRBV27	TRBJ2-7	TRBD2	TGTGCCAGCAGTTTAACTAGCGGGTGGCCCTACGAGCAGTACTTC	CASSLTSGWPYEQYF
-	TRBV28	TRBJ2-1	TRBD2	TGTGCCAGCAGCGCCCCTAGCGGAGGGTACAATGAGCAGTTCTTC	CASSAPSGGYNEQFF
-	TRBV7-9	TRBJ2-7	-	TGTGCCAGCAGTTTGGGAGGCTCCGAGCAGTACTTC	CASSLGGSEQYF
-	TRBV18	TRBJ2-3	TRBD2	TGTGCCAGCTCACTAGGGCCGGGAGGTACTGCAGATACGCAGTATTTT	CASSLGPGGTADTQYF
-	TRBV6-5	TRBJ2-7	TRBD1	TGTGCCAGCAGTTCCCAGACAGGGGGTCCGAGTGAGCAGTACTTC	CASSSQTGGPSEQYF
-	TRBV27	TRBJ1-5	TRBD1	TGTGCCAGCAGCCCGCAGGGGGACCACAATCAGCCCCAGCATTTT	CASSPQGDHNQPQHF
-	TRBV2	TRBJ2-1	-	TGTGCCAGCAGTTTGGCTTCCTACAATGAGCAGTTCTTC	CASSLASYNEQFF
-	TRBV2	TRBJ2-3	TRBD2	TGTGCCAGCAGTGAATGGCGGGGGGGGCTCACAGATACGCAGTATTTT	CASSEWRGGLTDTQYF
few	TRBV18	TRBJ2-5	-	TGTGCCAGCTCACCACCTTCAGGGCCTGAGACCCAGTACTTC	CASSPPSGPETQYF
-	TRBV28	TRBJ2-4	TRBD2	TGTGCCAGCAGTTTATCGGGTAGCGGGGTAGCCAAAAACATTCAGTACTTC	CASSLSGSGVAKNIQYF
-	TRBV6-5	TRBJ2-7	TRBD1	TGTGCCAGCAGGGGCTCAGGGGGCGTCAACGAGCAGTACTTC	CASRGSGGVNEQYF
-	TRBV20-1	TRBJ1-1	-	TGCAGTGCTAGGGACAGAGAAGCTTTCTTT	CSARDREAFF
-	TRBV5-8	TRBJ1-2	-	TGTGCCAGCAGCTTCCAACTCACCCCACTCTATGGCTACACCTTC	CASSFQLTPLYGYTF
-	TRBV7-9	TRBJ2-7	TRBD1	TGTGCCAGCAGCTTAGAAGGGGGACAGGTCTACGAGCAGTACTTC	CASSLEGGQVYEQYF
few	TRBV28	TRBJ2-5	TRBD1	TGTGCCAGCAGTCTGGACAGGAGCCAAGAGACCCAGTACTTC	CASSLDRSQETQYF
-	TRBV9	TRBJ2-5	TRBD2	TGTGCCAGCAGCGGAGGACTAGCGGAAACCGGGGAGACCCAGTACTTC	CASSGGLAETGETQYF
-	TRBV19	TRBJ2-7	TRBD1	TGTGCCAGTAGCCCCGGACAGGACTACGAGCAGTACTTC	CASSPGQDYEQYF
few	TRBV30	TRBJ2-7	TRBD2	TGTGCCTGGAGCGGGACTAGCGGGGCCTACGAGCAGTACTTC	CAWSGTSGAYEQYF
few	TRBV11-2	TRBJ1-2	TRBD1	TGTGCCAGCGCCCAGGGGGGAAATGGCTACACCTTC	CASAQGGNGYTF
-	TRBV19	TRBJ1-6	TRBD1	TGTGCCAGTAGTAAAGACAGGGGGGTCGGTTCACCCCTCCACTTT	CASSKDRGVGSPLHF
-	TRBV11-2	TRBJ2-7	-	TGTGCCAGCAGCTTAGGGTACAGTAGCTCCTACGAGCAGTACTTC	CASSLGYSSSYEQYF
once	TRBV18	TRBJ1-2	TRBD1	TGTGCCAGCTCACCCTTACCGGGACAGGACCCGCCGGGCTACACCTTC	CASSPLPGQDPPGYTF
-	TRBV5-1	TRBJ2-1	-	TGCGCCAGCAGCTTGGGGGCGGGGTCCTACAATGAGCAGTTCTTC	CASSLGAGSYNEQFF
-	TRBV19	TRBJ2-3	TRBD2	TGTGCCAGTAGTATAGCGGGAGGAAACACAGATACGCAGTATTTT	CASSIAGGNTDTQYF
few	TRBV4-3	TRBJ1-5	-	TGCGCCAGCAGCCAAGATAGGACGGGGGGCAAGGCCCAGCATTTT	CASSQDRTGGKAQHF
-	TRBV30	TRBJ1-1	-	TGTGCCTGGAGCGCAGGGCTTGCTGAAGCTTTCTTT	CAWSAGLAEAFF
-	TRBV2	TRBJ2-2	-	TGTGCCAGCAGTGAGGCCCGCACCGGGGAGCTGTTTTTT	CASSEARTGELFF
-	TRBV28	TRBJ1-5	-	TGTGCCAGCAGGGTCCCCCGGGGGGGTAGCAATCAGCCCCAGCATTTT	CASRVPRGGSNQPQHF
-	TRBV4-3	TRBJ2-3	TRBD2	TGCGCCAGCAGCCAAGATGTAGCGGGGGGGCGGACAGATACGCAGTATTTT	CASSQDVAGGRTDTQYF
-	TRBV28	TRBJ2-1	TRBD2	TGTGCCAGCAGTTCTCCGGGTAGCGGGGGCCGCAATGAGCAGTTCTTC	CASSSPGSGGRNEQFF
-	TRBV7-2	TRBJ2-4	TRBD1	TGTGCCAGCAGCCCTACCGACAGGGTCCAAAACATTCAGTACTTC	CASSPTDRVQNIQYF
-	TRBV6-5	TRBJ2-7	TRBD1	TGTGCCAGCAGAAGGGGACAGGGGGCGCTTTACGAGCAGTACTTC	CASRRGQGALYEQYF
-	TRBV9	TRBJ2-5	TRBD2	TGTGCCAGCAGCGCTAGCGGGGGGGGCGGTGAGACCCAGTACTTC	CASSASGGGGETQYF
-	TRBV30	TRBJ2-5	TRBD2	TGTGCCTGGAGTGTACCCGTTAGCGGGGGGGCTCCTGAAGAGACCCAGTACTTC	CAWSVPVSGGAPEETQYF
-	TRBV5-1	TRBJ2-1	TRBD2	TGCGCCAGCAGGGGACTAGCGGGTTACAATGAGCAGTTCTTC	CASRGLAGYNEQFF
-	TRBV6-1	TRBJ1-1	TRBD1	TGTGCCAGCAGGGCAGGGGGCGGGTTCGCTGAAGCTTTCTTT	CASRAGGGFAEAFF
-	TRBV7-2	TRBJ2-3	TRBD2	TGTGCCAGCAGCCCGCTAGCGGGAGTCGCAGATACGCAGTATTTT	CASSPLAGVADTQYF
-	TRBV12-5	TRBJ2-5	-	TGTGCTAGTGGTTTGGGACAGACCGAGACCCAGTACTTC	CASGLGQTETQYF
-	TRBV7-3	TRBJ2-5	TRBD2	TGTGCCAGCAGCCCCGGGACTAGCGGGGGGGCCGGGACCCAGTACTTC	CASSPGTSGGAGTQYF
-	TRBV7-9	TRBJ1-1	-	TGTGCCAGCAGCTTCGGGTCCGGGGGGGTTGAAGCTTTCTTT	CASSFGSGGVEAFF
-	TRBV5-5	TRBJ1-2	-	TGTGCCAGCAGCCGAATTGGGGGGGACTATGGCTACACCTTC	CASSRIGGDYGYTF
-	TRBV7-3	TRBJ2-2	-	TGTGCCAGCAGCACCCAACCGACAACGAACACCGGGGAGCTGTTTTTT	CASSTQPTTNTGELFF
-	TRBV5-1	TRBJ2-7	-	TGCGCCAGCAGCTTGCTAGACGAGCAGTACTTC	CASSLLDEQYF
few	TRBV28	TRBJ2-2	-	TGTGCCAGCAGGGTCGATGGCCGTTCCGCGAACACCGGGGAGCTGTTTTTT	CASRVDGRSANTGELFF
-	TRBV16	TRBJ1-5	TRBD1	TGTGCCAGCAGCCAATCGGACAGGTGGTTTGGCGGTGGCAATCAGCCCCAGCATTTT	CASSQSDRWFGGGNQPQHF
-	TRBV6-6	TRBJ2-1	-	TGTGCCAGCAGCTCACGGACCGGGACAGAGCAGTTCTTC	CASSSRTGTEQFF
-	TRBV11-3	TRBJ2-1	-	TGTGCCAGCAGGCTGGGCGCAAACTTCTACAATGAGCAGTTCTTC	CASRLGANFYNEQFF
-	TRBV28	TRBJ2-7	-	TGTGCCAGCAGTTTAAAAGGGCAGGCCGTCGGGGGTCGGGAGCAGTACTTC	CASSLKGQAVGGREQYF
-	TRBV30	TRBJ2-1	-	TGTGCCTGGAGCACCGGCTACGGAGACAATGAGCAGTTCTTC	CAWSTGYGDNEQFF
-	TRBV5-1	TRBJ1-2	TRBD1	TGCGCCAGCAGCTTTGAAGGACAGGGGGCGCCGGGCTACACCTTC	CASSFEGQGAPGYTF
-	TRBV19	TRBJ1-2	-	TGTGCCAGTAGTATCGAGGATGGCGGTGGCTACACCTTC	CASSIEDGGGYTF
-	TRBV28	TRBJ2-1	-	TGTGCCAGCAGTTTAACCCAGGGGTTTAGGAATGAGCAGTTCTTC	CASSLTQGFRNEQFF